One TCR beta chain is described in this entry. The antigen remains unidentified. Generated by immunoSEQ multiplex PCR, the TCRdb table keeps only in-frame clones and is missing some. The sample has some 160,000 clones; approximately 91% are singletons. The entry originates in a study of cytomegalovirus exposure and HLA in healthy donors. Trimming removed 4 bases at V and 5 bases at J, with 14 bases between. Per the germline V gene, CDR1 is SGHAT and CDR2 is FQNNGV. This CDR3 contains 15 residues. Separate from the approximately 670-subject first cohort was the approximately 120-subject validation cohort, to which the donors belonged. Study-level findings and limits: Subsequent analysis showed first-cohort TCR clusters tending to co-occur in over a hundred validation repertoires. Listed as cytomegalovirus-associated were 150 or so TCR beta chains. High sensitivity and specificity were reportedly achieved when the classifier diagnosed cytomegalovirus status.

This rearrangement joins TRBV11-2 to TRBJ2-2; a weak D match, TRBD1 (6 bases). Sequences were obtained from PBMCs. The receptor was isolated from a man between 18 and 29 years old in good health and CMV-seronegative. CDR3 loop: CASSYKQGFTGELFF. The CDR3 region has the DNA TGTGCCAGCAGCTACAAACAGGGTTTTACCGGGGAGCTGTTTTTT.